This T cell receptor (beta chain) appears in the sequencing data of a study of spatial heterogeneity in lung cancer. Study overall: Where they were available, follow-up PBMC samples were sequenced, at a median of about 22 months after resection. Alpha-chain sequences were consistently detected less often than beta-chain sequences. Findings of the study overall: Ubiquitous expanded tumor TCRs showed up in blood more at resection than follow-up.

In regard to this clonotype: Its antigen is not known.

Unique molecular identifiers, one per molecule, were present on every TCR cDNA molecule. From the 5' RACE reads, TCRdb called clonotypes with MiXCR, one entry per CDR3 protein. The sample contains 25,000 to 30,000 distinct CDR3 sequences, 4.5% to 7.5% of which appear only once. Time point of the sample: blood at routine non-recurrence follow-up after resection. Whole RNA, isolated from tumor, nontumor lung or frozen PBMC, was sequenced without prior sorting. V gave up 5 bases and J gave up 4 bases, with 9 bases separating them. CDR1 is SEHNR and CDR2 is FQNEAQ in the germline V gene (reference sequence). The length of the CDR3 is 13 residues.

The input for sequencing was PBMCs, taken at follow-up. This receptor was taken from a male donor with early-stage non-small cell lung cancer. The V gene is TRBV7-9, the J gene TRBJ2-1; no clear D. CDR3 DNA: TGTGCCAGCAGCCCTCCTCTTTACAATGAGCAGTTCTTC. Protein: CASSPPLYNEQFF.